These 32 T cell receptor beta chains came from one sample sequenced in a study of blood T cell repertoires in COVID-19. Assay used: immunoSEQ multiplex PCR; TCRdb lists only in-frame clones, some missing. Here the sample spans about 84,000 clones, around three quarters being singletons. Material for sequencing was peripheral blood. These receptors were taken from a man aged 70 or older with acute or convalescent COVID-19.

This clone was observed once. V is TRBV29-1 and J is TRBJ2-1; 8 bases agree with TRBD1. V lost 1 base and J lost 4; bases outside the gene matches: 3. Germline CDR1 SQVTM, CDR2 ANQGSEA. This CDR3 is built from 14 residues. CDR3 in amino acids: CSVEVRGPYNEQFF. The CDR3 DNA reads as TGCAGCGTTGAAGTCAGGGGGCCGTACAATGAGCAGTTCTTC.

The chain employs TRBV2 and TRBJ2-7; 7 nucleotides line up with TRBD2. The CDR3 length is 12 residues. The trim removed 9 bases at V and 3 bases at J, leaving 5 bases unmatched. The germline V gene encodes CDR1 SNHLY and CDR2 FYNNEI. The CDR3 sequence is CARASGHYEQYF. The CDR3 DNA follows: TGTGCCAGGGCTAGCGGCCACTACGAGCAGTACTTC.

The CDR3 loop reads CASTLPAQGAYGYTF. As DNA, the CDR3 is TGTGCCAGCACCCTCCCGGCGCAGGGGGCTTATGGCTACACCTTC. The genes are TRBV7-9 and TRBJ1-2; 8 positions match TRBD1. The V gene end was trimmed by 7 bases and the J gene end by 5 bases; junction bases not matched to a gene: 12. The CDR3 extends over 15 amino acids. Germline CDR1 reads SEHNR; CDR2 reads FQNEAQ (reference sequence). The variable domain in full, with the rest retrieved from reference TRBV7-9 and TRBJ1-2, is DTGVSQNPRHKITKRGQNVTFRCDPISEHNRLYWYRQTLGQGPEFLTYFQNEAQLEKSRLLSDRFSAERPKGSFSTLEIQRTEQGDSAMYLCASTLPAQGAYGYTFGSGTRLTVV.

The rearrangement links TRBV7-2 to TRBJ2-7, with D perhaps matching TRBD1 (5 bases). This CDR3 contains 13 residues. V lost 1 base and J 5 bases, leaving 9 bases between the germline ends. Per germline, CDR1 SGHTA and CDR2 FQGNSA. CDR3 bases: TGTGCCAGCAGCTTAGTAAGGGGCGACGAGCAGTACGTC. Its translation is CASSLVRGDEQYV.

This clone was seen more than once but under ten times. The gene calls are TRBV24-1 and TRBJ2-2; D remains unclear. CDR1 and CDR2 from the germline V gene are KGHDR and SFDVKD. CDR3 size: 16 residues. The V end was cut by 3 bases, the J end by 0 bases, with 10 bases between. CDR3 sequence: CATSDPLFANTGELFF. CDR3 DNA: TGTGCCACCAGTGATCCCCTTTTCGCGAACACCGGGGAGCTGTTTTTT.

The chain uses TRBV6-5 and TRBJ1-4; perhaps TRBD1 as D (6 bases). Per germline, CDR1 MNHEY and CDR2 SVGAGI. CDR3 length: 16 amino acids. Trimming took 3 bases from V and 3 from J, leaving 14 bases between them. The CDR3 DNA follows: TGTGCCAGCAGTTATGAAGGGGGTCGGGCTAATGAAAAACTGTTTTTT. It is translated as CASSYEGGRANEKLFF.

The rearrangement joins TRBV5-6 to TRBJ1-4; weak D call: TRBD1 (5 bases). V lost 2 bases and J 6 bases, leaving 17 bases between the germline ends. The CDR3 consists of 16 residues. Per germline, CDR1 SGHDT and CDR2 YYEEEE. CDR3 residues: CASSFGGLPGDEKLFF. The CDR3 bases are TGTGCCAGCAGCTTTGGGGGTCTCCCGGGGGATGAAAAACTGTTTTTT.

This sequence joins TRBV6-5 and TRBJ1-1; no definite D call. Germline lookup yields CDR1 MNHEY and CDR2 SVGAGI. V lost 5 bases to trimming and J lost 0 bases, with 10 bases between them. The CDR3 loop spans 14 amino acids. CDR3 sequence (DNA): TGTGCCAGCAGTCCCCCCGGGATGAACACTGAAGCTTTCTTT. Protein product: CASSPPGMNTEAFF.

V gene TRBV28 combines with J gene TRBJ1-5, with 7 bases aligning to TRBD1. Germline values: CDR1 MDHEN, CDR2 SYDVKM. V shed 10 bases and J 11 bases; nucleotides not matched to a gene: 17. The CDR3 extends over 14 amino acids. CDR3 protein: CATTGPGGVLAQHF. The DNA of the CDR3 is TGTGCCACCACTGGGCCAGGGGGAGTTTTAGCCCAGCATTTT.

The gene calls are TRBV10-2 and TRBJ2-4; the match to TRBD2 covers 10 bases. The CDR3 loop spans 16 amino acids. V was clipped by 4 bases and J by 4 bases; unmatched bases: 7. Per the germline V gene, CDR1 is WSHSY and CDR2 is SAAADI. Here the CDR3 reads CASSVGSGGNKNIQYF. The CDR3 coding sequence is TGCGCCAGCAGTGTAGGTAGCGGGGGGAATAAAAACATTCAGTACTTC.

CDR3 sequence (DNA): TGTGCCAGCTCACCCCCTGAACAGGGGAGCTACACCTTC. Its translation: CASSPPEQGSYTF. This chain connects TRBV18 to TRBJ1-2; 7 nucleotides agree with TRBD1. The CDR3 contains 13 residues. V shed 3 bases and J 9 bases; nucleotides not matched to a gene: 7. Germline V gene lookup returns CDR1 KGHSH and CDR2 LQKENI.

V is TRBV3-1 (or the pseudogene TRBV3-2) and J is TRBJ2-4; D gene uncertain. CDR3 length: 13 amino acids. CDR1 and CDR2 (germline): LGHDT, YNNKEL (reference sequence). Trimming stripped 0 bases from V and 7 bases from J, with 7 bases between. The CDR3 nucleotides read TGTGCCAGCAGCCAAGATCTCTACAACATTCAGTACTTC. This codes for CASSQDLYNIQYF.

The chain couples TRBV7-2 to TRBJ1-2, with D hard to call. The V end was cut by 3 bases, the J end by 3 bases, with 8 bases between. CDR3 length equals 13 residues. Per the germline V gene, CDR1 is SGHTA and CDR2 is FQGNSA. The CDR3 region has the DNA TGTGCCAGCAGCTTCCGGGAACACTATGGCTACACCTTC. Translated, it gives CASSFREHYGYTF.

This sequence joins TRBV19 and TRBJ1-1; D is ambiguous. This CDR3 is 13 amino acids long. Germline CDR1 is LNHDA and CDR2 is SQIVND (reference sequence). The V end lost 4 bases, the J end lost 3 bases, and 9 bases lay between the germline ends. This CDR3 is CASSTQEYTEAFF. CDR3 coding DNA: TGTGCCAGTAGTACCCAGGAATACACTGAAGCTTTCTTT.

CDR3 sequence (DNA): TGTGCCATCAGTGCGATGGGACAGGGGGCTGGAGATACGCAGTATTTT. This sequence encodes CAISAMGQGAGDTQYF. V is TRBV10-3 and J is TRBJ2-3, with TRBD1 matching over 12 bases. This CDR3 spans 16 amino acids. V was clipped by 4 bases and J by 5 bases; unmatched bases: 7. Germline CDR1 reads ENHRY; CDR2 reads SYGVKD.

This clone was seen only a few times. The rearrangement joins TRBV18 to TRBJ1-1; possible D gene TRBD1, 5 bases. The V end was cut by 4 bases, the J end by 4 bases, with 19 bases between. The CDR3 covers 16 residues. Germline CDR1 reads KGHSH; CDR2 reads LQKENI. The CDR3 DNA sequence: TGTGCCAGCTCACTTGAGACGGGGGGACGGGGCACTGAAGCTTTCTTT. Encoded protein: CASSLETGGRGTEAFF. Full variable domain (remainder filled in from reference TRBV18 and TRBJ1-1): NAGVMQNPRHLVRRRGQEARLRCSPMKGHSHVYWYRQLPEEGLKFMVYLQKENIIDESGMPKERFSAEFPKEGPSILRIQQVVRGDSAAYFCASSLETGGRGTEAFFGQGTRLTVV.

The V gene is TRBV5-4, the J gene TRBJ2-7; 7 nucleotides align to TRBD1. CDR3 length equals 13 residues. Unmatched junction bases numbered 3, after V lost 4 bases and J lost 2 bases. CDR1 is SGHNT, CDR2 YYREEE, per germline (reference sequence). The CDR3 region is CASSNQGAYEQYV. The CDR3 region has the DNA TGTGCCAGCAGCAACCAGGGGGCCTACGAGCAGTACGTC.

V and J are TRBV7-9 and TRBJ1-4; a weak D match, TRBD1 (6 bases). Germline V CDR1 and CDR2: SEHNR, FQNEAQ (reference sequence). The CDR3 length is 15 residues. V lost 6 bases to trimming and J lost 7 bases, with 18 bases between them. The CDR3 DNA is TGTGCCAGCAGATCGGGACAATTAACCACTGAAAAACTGTTTTTT. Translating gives CASRSGQLTTEKLFF.

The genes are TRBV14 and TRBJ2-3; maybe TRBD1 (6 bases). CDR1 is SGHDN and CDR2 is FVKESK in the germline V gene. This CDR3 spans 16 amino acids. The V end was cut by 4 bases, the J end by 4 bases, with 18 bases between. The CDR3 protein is CASSLPPGADSDTQYF. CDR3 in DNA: TGTGCCAGCAGCCTCCCCCCAGGGGCTGATTCAGATACGCAGTATTTT.

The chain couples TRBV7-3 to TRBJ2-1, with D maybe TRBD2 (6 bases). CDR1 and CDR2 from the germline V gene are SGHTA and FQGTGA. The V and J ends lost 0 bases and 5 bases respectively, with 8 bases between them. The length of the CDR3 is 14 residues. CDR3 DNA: TGTGCCAGCAGCTTAACAGCGGGCCACAATGAGCAGTTCTTC. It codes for CASSLTAGHNEQFF.

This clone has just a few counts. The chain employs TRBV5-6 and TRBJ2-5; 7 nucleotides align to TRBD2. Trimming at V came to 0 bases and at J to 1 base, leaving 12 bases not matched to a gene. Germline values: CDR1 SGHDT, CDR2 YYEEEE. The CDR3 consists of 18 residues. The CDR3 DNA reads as TGTGCCAGCAGCTTGGAGCGGGGCGTACGGACTAGCCAAGAGACCCAGTACTTC. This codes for CASSLERGVRTSQETQYF.

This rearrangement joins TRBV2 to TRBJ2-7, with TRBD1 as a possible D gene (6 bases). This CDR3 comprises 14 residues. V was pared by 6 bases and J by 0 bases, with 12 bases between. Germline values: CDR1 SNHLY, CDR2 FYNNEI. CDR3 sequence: CASRLQGNSYEQYF. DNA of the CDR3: TGTGCCAGCAGGCTTCAGGGGAACTCCTACGAGCAGTACTTC.

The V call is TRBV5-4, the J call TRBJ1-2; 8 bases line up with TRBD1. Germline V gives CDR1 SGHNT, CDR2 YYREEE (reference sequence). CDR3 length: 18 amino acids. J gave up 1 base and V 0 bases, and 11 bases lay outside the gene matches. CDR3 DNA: TGTGCCAGCAGCTTGGCCAGGACAGGGTCGGCCAATAACTATGGCTACACCTTC. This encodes CASSLARTGSANNYGYTF. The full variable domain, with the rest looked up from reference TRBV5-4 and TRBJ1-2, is ETGVTQSPTHLIKTRGQQVTLRCSSQSGHNTVSWYQQALGQGPQFIFQYYREEENGRGNFPPRFSGLQFPNYSSELNVNALELDDSALYLCASSLARTGSANNYGYTFGSGTRLTVV.

The CDR3 region has the DNA TGCAGTGCTAGTCACGGGAGCACAGATACGCAGTATTTT. This encodes CSASHGSTDTQYF. This chain links TRBV20-1 with TRBJ2-3, with D uncertain. Between the trimmed V and J ends, which lost 3 bases and 0 bases, there was a span of 7 bases. Germline CDR1 DFQATT, CDR2 SNEGSKA (reference sequence). The CDR3 has 13 residues.

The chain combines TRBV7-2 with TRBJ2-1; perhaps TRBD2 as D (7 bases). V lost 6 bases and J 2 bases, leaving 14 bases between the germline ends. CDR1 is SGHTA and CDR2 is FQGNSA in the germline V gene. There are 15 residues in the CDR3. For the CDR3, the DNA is TGTGCCAGCAGTGGGGGGGGGCCTGCCTACAATGAGCAGTTCTTC. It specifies CASSGGGPAYNEQFF.

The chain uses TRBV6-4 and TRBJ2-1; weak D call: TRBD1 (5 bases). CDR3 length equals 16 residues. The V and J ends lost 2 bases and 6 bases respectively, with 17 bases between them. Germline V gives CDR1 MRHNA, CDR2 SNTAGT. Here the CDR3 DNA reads TGTGCCAGCAGTGACGGGGCGGCCCACTCGGGCAATGAGCAGTTCTTC. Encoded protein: CASSDGAAHSGNEQFF.

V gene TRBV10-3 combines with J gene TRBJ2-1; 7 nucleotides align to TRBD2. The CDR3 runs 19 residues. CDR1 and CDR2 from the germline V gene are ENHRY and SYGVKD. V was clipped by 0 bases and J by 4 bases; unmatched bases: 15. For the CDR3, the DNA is TGTGCCATCAGTGAGTCAATATTAGAGGGGACTAAGAGTTACAATGAGCAGTTCTTC. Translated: CAISESILEGTKSYNEQFF.

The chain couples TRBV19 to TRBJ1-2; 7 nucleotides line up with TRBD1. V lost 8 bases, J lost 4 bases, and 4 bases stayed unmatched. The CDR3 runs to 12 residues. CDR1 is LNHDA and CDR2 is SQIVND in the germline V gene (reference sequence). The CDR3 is CASQGQTYGYTF. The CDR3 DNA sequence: TGTGCCAGTCAGGGACAGACCTATGGCTACACCTTC.

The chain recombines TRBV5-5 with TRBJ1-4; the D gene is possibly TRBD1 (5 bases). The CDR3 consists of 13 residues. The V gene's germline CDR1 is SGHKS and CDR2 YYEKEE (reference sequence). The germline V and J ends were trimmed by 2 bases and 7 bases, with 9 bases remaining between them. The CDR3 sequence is CASSFAGGEKLFF. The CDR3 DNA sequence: TGTGCCAGCAGCTTTGCCGGGGGTGAAAAACTGTTTTTT.

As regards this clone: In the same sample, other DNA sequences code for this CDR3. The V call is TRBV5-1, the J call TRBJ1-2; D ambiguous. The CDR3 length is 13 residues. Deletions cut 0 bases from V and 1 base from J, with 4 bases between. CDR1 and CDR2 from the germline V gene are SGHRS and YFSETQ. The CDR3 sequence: CASSLAGNYGYTF. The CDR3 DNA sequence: TGCGCCAGCAGCTTGGCGGGTAACTATGGCTACACCTTC.

CDR3 residues: CASSLLALLGTGVGGYTF. The CDR3, as DNA: TGTGCCAGCAGTTTATTAGCCCTATTGGGGACAGGGGTCGGAGGCTACACCTTC. This sequence joins TRBV27 and TRBJ1-2, with TRBD1 matching 10 bases. The trim removed 1 base at V and 8 bases at J, leaving 16 bases unmatched. CDR1 is MNHEY, CDR2 SMNVEV, per germline (reference sequence). This CDR3 is 18 amino acids long.

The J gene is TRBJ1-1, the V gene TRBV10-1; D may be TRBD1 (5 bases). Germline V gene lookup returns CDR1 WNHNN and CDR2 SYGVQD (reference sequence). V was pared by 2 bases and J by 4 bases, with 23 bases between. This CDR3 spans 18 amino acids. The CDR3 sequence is CASSEDRIQTGGATEAFF. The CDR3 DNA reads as TGCGCCAGCAGTGAGGATAGGATCCAAACCGGGGGTGCCACTGAAGCTTTCTTT.